The 29 T cell receptor beta chains given below trace back to one sample, sequenced in a study of beta chain features in type 1 diabetes. Reverse transcribing all isolated RNA meant expressed TCRB transcripts were sequenced. Produced via immunoSEQ multiplex PCR; TCRdb's table is partial and in-frame only. The sample consists of under 950,000 clones, roughly 15% of them appearing once. Sequenced sample: naive CD4+ T cells from blood. The receptors here all came from a woman between 18 and 30 years old in good health.

V usage is TRBV6-5 and J usage is TRBJ2-2; D not resolved. CDR3 length: 12 residues. The germline gives CDR1 MNHEY, CDR2 SVGAGI. V lost 6 bases and J lost 7, with 9 bases in between. The chain's CDR3 is CASRREVGELFF. CDR3 DNA: TGTGCCAGCAGGAGAGAGGTCGGGGAGCTGTTTTTT.

V is TRBV4-3 and J is TRBJ1-1; D gene unclear. The CDR3 is made up of 14 amino acids. In germline, CDR1 is LGHNA, CDR2 YSLEER. Trimming left V 0 bases short and J 5 bases short, with 10 bases between. CDR3 protein: CASSQDVGPTEAFF. The CDR3 DNA sequence: TGCGCCAGCAGCCAAGATGTCGGCCCTACTGAAGCTTTCTTT.

The sample holds a few counts of this clone. The V and J genes are TRBV7-9 and TRBJ2-7; 10 nucleotides line up with TRBD2. CDR3 length: 15 residues. Germline loops: CDR1 SEHNR, CDR2 FQNEAQ (reference sequence). The ends lost 2 bases at V and 6 bases at J; junction bases unmatched: 7. CDR3 sequence: CASSLLASGSGEQYF. CDR3 DNA sequence: TGTGCCAGCAGCTTATTAGCTAGCGGGAGCGGCGAGCAGTACTTC. Based on the CDR3 plus reference TRBV7-9 and TRBJ2-7, the full variable domain is DTGVSQNPRHKITKRGQNVTFRCDPISEHNRLYWYRQTLGQGPEFLTYFQNEAQLEKSRLLSDRFSAERPKGSFSTLEIQRTEQGDSAMYLCASSLLASGSGEQYFGPGTRLTVT.

This rearrangement joins TRBV6-1 to TRBJ2-6; 8 bases agree with TRBD1. Germline V CDR1 and CDR2: MNHNS, SASEGT. The V gene end was trimmed by 4 bases and the J gene end by 0 bases; junction bases not matched to a gene: 5. The CDR3 totals 17 residues. DNA for the CDR3: TGTGCCAGCAGTGTGACAGGGGCCTCCTCTGGGGCCAACGTCCTGACTTTC. The encoded protein is CASSVTGASSGANVLTF.

The J gene is TRBJ1-5, the V gene TRBV7-9; D ambiguous. Trimming pared 2 bases from V and 7 bases from J, leaving 18 bases between. Germline V gives CDR1 SEHNR, CDR2 FQNEAQ (reference sequence). The CDR3 consists of 16 residues. The CDR3 DNA reads as TGTGCCAGCAGCTTACATCGAGAGGTTGGCCACCAGCCCCAGCATTTT. Translation gives CASSLHREVGHQPQHF.

The chain couples TRBV11-2 to TRBJ2-7; D is perhaps TRBD1 or TRBD2 (5 bases each). CDR3 size: 15 residues. Germline V CDR1 and CDR2: SGHAT, FQNNGV. Trimming stripped 7 bases from V and 3 bases from J, with 19 bases between. CDR3 sequence reads: CASIPGAGLLYEQYF. In nucleotides, the CDR3 is TGTGCCAGCATCCCCGGGGCAGGGCTACTCTACGAGCAGTACTTC.

The V gene is TRBV7-3, the J gene TRBJ1-2; D uncertain. The CDR3 contains 15 residues. Per germline, CDR1 SGHTA and CDR2 FQGTGA. The V end was cut by 2 bases, the J end by 10 bases, with 20 bases between. In DNA, the CDR3 is TGTGCCAGCAGCTTAGCAGCTAGGGAGGGTTCGCTCTACACCTTC. Its protein is CASSLAAREGSLYTF. The whole variable domain, filled in from reference TRBV7-3 and TRBJ1-2, reads GAGVSQTPSNKVTEKGKYVELRCDPISGHTALYWYRQSLGQGPEFLIYFQGTGAADDSGLPNDRFFAVRPEGSVSTLKIQRTERGDSAVYLCASSLAAREGSLYTFGSGTRLTVV.

V and J are TRBV28 and TRBJ1-5; no reliable D call. V was clipped by 7 bases and J by 3 bases, with 13 bases between them. CDR1 MDHEN and CDR2 SYDVKM come from the germline V gene. The CDR3 covers 14 residues. In DNA, the CDR3 is TGTGCCAGCACCAGTCAACCTTCCAATCAGCCCCAGCATTTT. Protein product: CASTSQPSNQPQHF.

The V and J genes are TRBV7-2 and TRBJ1-4; a weak D match, TRBD1 (5 bases). Trimming shortened V by 2 bases and J by 0 bases, and 10 bases separated the two germline ends. The CDR3 loop spans 16 amino acids. Germline V gives CDR1 SGHTA, CDR2 FQGNSA. In DNA, the CDR3 is TGTGCCAGCAGCTTAAATCGCAGGGCAACTAATGAAAAACTGTTTTTT. Its protein product is CASSLNRRATNEKLFF. Full variable domain (rest looked up from reference TRBV7-2 and TRBJ1-4): GAGVSQSPSNKVTEKGKDVELRCDPISGHTALYWYRQSLGQGLEFLIYFQGNSAPDKSGLPSDRFSAERTGGSVSTLTIQRTQQEDSAVYLCASSLNRRATNEKLFFGSGTQLSVL.

The chain recombines TRBV27 with TRBJ1-5; D might be TRBD1 (6 bases). V gave up 7 bases and J gave up 6 bases, with 22 bases separating them. Germline V gives CDR1 MNHEY, CDR2 SMNVEV (reference sequence). The CDR3 contains 16 residues. The CDR3 DNA reads as TGTGCCAGCAATATCGGAAGGGACATGCTTCGTCAGCCCCAGCATTTT. Translation gives CASNIGRDMLRQPQHF.

This clone was detected a few times. The CDR3 DNA reads as TGTGCCAGCAGTGAAGCGAGGGGCTCAGCGACCCAGTACTTC. This translates into CASSEARGSATQYF. The chain couples TRBV6-1 to TRBJ2-5; D possibly uses TRBD1 or TRBD2 (5 bases each). The germline V and J ends were trimmed by 0 bases and 7 bases, with 12 bases remaining between them. The CDR3 loop spans 14 amino acids. Per the germline V gene, CDR1 is MNHNS and CDR2 is SASEGT.

As DNA, the CDR3 is TGTGCCAGCAGCTTAATGGACAGGGGGCCTGGCTACACCTTC. This translates into CASSLMDRGPGYTF. The chain uses TRBV7-9 and TRBJ1-2, with TRBD1 identical over 11 bases. V dropped 2 bases and J dropped 7; count of bases not matched to a gene: 3. This CDR3 spans 14 amino acids. Germline CDR1 is SEHNR and CDR2 is FQNEAQ (reference sequence). The full variable domain, in which reference TRBV7-9 and TRBJ1-2 provide the parts outside the CDR3, is DTGVSQNPRHKITKRGQNVTFRCDPISEHNRLYWYRQTLGQGPEFLTYFQNEAQLEKSRLLSDRFSAERPKGSFSTLEIQRTEQGDSAMYLCASSLMDRGPGYTFGSGTRLTVV.

V gene TRBV18 combines with J gene TRBJ2-1; D remains ambiguous. CDR3 length equals 14 residues. V lost 3 bases to trimming and J lost 6 bases, with 12 bases between them. The germline V gene encodes CDR1 KGHSH and CDR2 LQKENI. Here the CDR3 DNA reads TGTGCCAGCTCACCTGGGGTGGGCGGCAATGAGCAGTTCTTC. This translates into CASSPGVGGNEQFF.

The chain carries TRBV5-6 and TRBJ1-1; D unclear. The CDR3 sequence is 14 residues long. With 4 bases removed from V and 1 base from J, the gap between germline ends came to 11 bases. CDR1 is SGHDT and CDR2 is YYEEEE in the germline V gene. CDR3 residues: CASSTTGWNTEAFF. CDR3 nucleotide sequence: TGTGCCAGCAGCACTACCGGATGGAACACTGAAGCTTTCTTT.

The chain joins TRBV7-9 to TRBJ2-1; 10 bases are a match to TRBD2. V lost 2 bases to trimming and J lost 8 bases; unmatched junction nucleotides: 15. Germline-derived CDR1 and CDR2 are SEHNR and FQNEAQ (reference sequence). The CDR3 covers 18 residues. The CDR3 DNA reads as TGTGCCAGCAGCTTAAGTCGATGGGGAACTAGCGGGGTAGATGAGCAGTTCTTC. It specifies CASSLSRWGTSGVDEQFF.

This clone was picked up a small number of times. The gene calls are TRBV9 and TRBJ2-6; D may match TRBD1 or TRBD2 (5 bases each). Trimming removed 1 base at V and 4 bases at J, with 9 bases between. The CDR3 totals 15 residues. Germline V lookup: CDR1 SGDLS, CDR2 YYNGEE. The CDR3 DNA follows: TGTGCCAGCAGCGTATGGGGGAGAGGGGCCAACGTCCTGACTTTC. It translates to CASSVWGRGANVLTF.

The chain has TRBV10-3 and TRBJ2-7; 11 nucleotides agree with TRBD1. The CDR3 is 12 amino acids. The V gene end was trimmed by 6 bases and the J gene end by 6 bases; junction bases not matched to a gene: 1. CDR1 ENHRY and CDR2 SYGVKD come from the germline V gene. The CDR3 reads CAIRGTGGEQYF. The CDR3 region has the DNA TGTGCCATCAGGGGGACAGGGGGCGAGCAGTACTTC.

The chain couples TRBV28 to TRBJ2-1, with 10 bases aligning to TRBD2. The CDR3 runs 12 residues. Per the germline V gene, CDR1 is MDHEN and CDR2 is SYDVKM. The V and J ends lost 11 bases and 7 bases, in that order; junction bases with no gene match: 5. The CDR3 bases are TGTGCCCTGGGACTAGCGACGAATGAGCAGTTCTTC. Amino acids: CALGLATNEQFF.

The chain joins TRBV5-1 to TRBJ1-1; the D is unclear. Per the germline V gene, CDR1 is SGHRS and CDR2 is YFSETQ. The germline V and J ends were trimmed by 0 bases and 2 bases, with 11 bases remaining between them. The length of the CDR3 is 15 residues. The CDR3 nucleotides read TGCGCCAGCAGCTTGGGCGCAGGAACCAACACTGAAGCTTTCTTT. Its protein is CASSLGAGTNTEAFF.

This clone was seen only a few times. The chain joins TRBV4-1 to TRBJ2-1; 7 nucleotides agree with TRBD2. V shed 3 bases, J shed 2 bases, and the junction held 22 bases outside the gene matches. The CDR3 contains 21 residues. CDR1 and CDR2 from the germline V gene are MGHRA and YSYEKL. CDR3 nucleotide sequence: TGCGCCAGCAGCCAGACCCCTTCGGGCGCTCTTCCGGGAGGTACCTACAATGAGCAGTTCTTC. It specifies CASSQTPSGALPGGTYNEQFF.

This clone was counted only a few times. The rearrangement links TRBV29-1 to TRBJ1-4; 9 positions agree with TRBD1. Germline V gene sequence: CDR1 SQVTM, CDR2 ANQGSEA. V trimming: 5 bases; J trimming: 5 bases; junction bases outside the gene matches: 3. There are 13 residues in the CDR3. CDR3 coding DNA: TGCAGCGTTACCGGGACAGGGAATGAAAAACTGTTTTTT. Its protein is CSVTGTGNEKLFF.

The gene calls are TRBV28 and TRBJ2-1; D is unclear. V lost 0 bases, J lost 4 bases, and 16 bases lay in between. The CDR3 spans 17 residues. The germline V gene has CDR1 MDHEN and CDR2 SYDVKM. CDR3: CASSLWGSADLYNEQFF. The CDR3 DNA sequence: TGTGCCAGCAGTTTATGGGGTTCTGCGGACCTATACAATGAGCAGTTCTTC.

This chain connects TRBV5-4 to TRBJ2-5; D perhaps matches TRBD1 (6 bases). The CDR3 is made up of 13 amino acids. Germline assignment: CDR1 SGHNT and CDR2 YYREEE (reference sequence). V lost 7 bases and J lost 1, with 11 bases in between. CDR3 sequence: CASFIGGQETQYF. The CDR3 DNA is TGTGCCAGCTTTATAGGGGGCCAAGAGACCCAGTACTTC.

The V and J genes are TRBV28 and TRBJ2-1; 12 bases fit TRBD2. Germline V lookup: CDR1 MDHEN, CDR2 SYDVKM. The CDR3 has 16 residues. The junction had 7 bases not matched to a gene; V was cut back by 2 bases and J by 8 bases. The CDR3 protein is CASSLQTSGRGDEQFF. Written as DNA, the CDR3 is TGTGCCAGCAGTTTACAGACTAGCGGGAGAGGCGATGAGCAGTTCTTC.

The J gene is TRBJ2-7, the V gene TRBV18; D gene unclear. Trimming removed 3 bases from V and 3 bases from J, with 9 bases in between. Germline-derived CDR1 and CDR2 are KGHSH and LQKENI. The CDR3 extends over 13 amino acids. Written as DNA, the CDR3 is TGTGCCAGCTCACCGGGTTCGGGCTACGAGCAGTACTTC. Residues: CASSPGSGYEQYF. The full variable domain, rest sourced from reference TRBV18 and TRBJ2-7, is NAGVMQNPRHLVRRRGQEARLRCSPMKGHSHVYWYRQLPEEGLKFMVYLQKENIIDESGMPKERFSAEFPKEGPSILRIQQVVRGDSAAYFCASSPGSGYEQYFGPGTRLTVT.

In this sample, this clone turned up a few times. This chain joins TRBV7-3 and TRBJ2-3, with D maybe TRBD2 (6 bases). Germline V CDR1 and CDR2: SGHTA, FQGTGA. V was clipped by 5 bases and J by 0 bases, with 12 bases between them. This CDR3 spans 15 amino acids. CDR3 sequence reads: CASSEGLFSTDTQYF. The CDR3 region has the DNA TGTGCCAGCAGCGAGGGACTTTTTAGCACAGATACGCAGTATTTT.

The chain has TRBV29-1 and TRBJ2-7, with D hard to call. Germline V CDR1 and CDR2: SQVTM, ANQGSEA. V was clipped by 6 bases and J by 0 bases, with 12 bases between them. CDR3 length: 13 amino acids. The CDR3 loop reads CSVLLPSSYEQYF. Written as DNA, the CDR3 is TGCAGCGTCCTCCTCCCGAGCTCCTACGAGCAGTACTTC.

This clone was counted only a few times. The identical CDR3 is also encoded by other nucleotide sequences in the sample. This chain connects TRBV7-2 to TRBJ2-5; 10 positions match TRBD1. CDR3 length: 15 amino acids. Germline CDR1 is SGHTA and CDR2 is FQGNSA. Trimming took 5 bases from V and 1 from J; bases not matched to a gene: 4. The CDR3 sequence: CASSPRTGGQETQYF. The CDR3 DNA sequence: TGTGCCAGCAGCCCTAGGACAGGGGGCCAAGAGACCCAGTACTTC.

The sample holds a few counts of this clone. The genes are TRBV21-1 and TRBJ1-5. TRBV21-1 is recorded as a pseudogene. The CDR3 consists of 17 residues. The CDR3 bases are TGTGCCAGCAGCAAATGGGGGTCACCTCGGAGCAATCAGCCCCAGCATTTT. Translation gives CASSKWGSPRSNQPQHF.